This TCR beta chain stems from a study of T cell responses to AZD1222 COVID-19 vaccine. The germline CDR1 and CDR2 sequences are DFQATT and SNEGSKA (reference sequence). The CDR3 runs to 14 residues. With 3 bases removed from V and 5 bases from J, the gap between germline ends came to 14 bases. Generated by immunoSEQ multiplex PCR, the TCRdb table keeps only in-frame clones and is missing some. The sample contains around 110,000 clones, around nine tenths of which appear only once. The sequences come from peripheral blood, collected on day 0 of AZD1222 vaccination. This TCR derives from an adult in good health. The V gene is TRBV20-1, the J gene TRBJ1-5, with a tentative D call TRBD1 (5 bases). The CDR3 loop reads CSASSQGVHQPQHF. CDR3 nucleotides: TGCAGTGCTAGTAGCCAGGGTGTGCATCAGCCCCAGCATTTT.